This T cell receptor beta chain was identified in a study of T cell changes during pregnancy in multiple sclerosis. The CDR3 contains 14 residues. The V gene's germline CDR1 is SGHRS and CDR2 YFSETQ. Germline trimming cut 4 bases from V and 6 bases from J; bases unmatched to any gene: 2. Repertoires were generated with immunoSEQ multiplex PCR, while TCRdb's copy carries only in-frame clones and drops some. The data show about 72,000 clones, 91% seen once. The starting material was peripheral blood, obtained in the third trimester of pregnancy. The gene calls are TRBV5-1 and TRBJ2-3; 13 positions agree with TRBD2. The sequence came from a female donor in good health, enrolled as a control in a pregnancy study. CDR3 bases: TGCGCCAGCAGCGCGGGACTAGCGGGGGATACGCAGTATTTT. Its protein product is CASSAGLAGDTQYF.